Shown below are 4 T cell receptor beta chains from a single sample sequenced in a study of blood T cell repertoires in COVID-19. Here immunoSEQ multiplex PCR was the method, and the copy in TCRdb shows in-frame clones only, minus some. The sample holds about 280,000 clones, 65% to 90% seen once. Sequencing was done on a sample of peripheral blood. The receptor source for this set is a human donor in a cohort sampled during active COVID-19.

The CDR3 sequence: CASSFSPTVNTEAFF. CDR3 DNA: TGTGCCAGCAGCTTTTCCCCGACTGTGAACACTGAAGCTTTCTTT. The V call is TRBV13, the J call TRBJ1-1; no reliable D call. The V end was cut by 3 bases, the J end by 0 bases, with 11 bases between. The CDR3 is 15 residues long. The germline CDR1 and CDR2 sequences are PRHDT and FYEKMQ (reference sequence).

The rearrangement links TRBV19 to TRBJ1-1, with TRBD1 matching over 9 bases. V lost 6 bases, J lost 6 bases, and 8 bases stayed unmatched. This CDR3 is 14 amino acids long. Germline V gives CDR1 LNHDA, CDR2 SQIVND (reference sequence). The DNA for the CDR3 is TGTGCCAGTAGGCCGGGACAGGGAGGATCTGAAGCTTTCTTT. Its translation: CASRPGQGGSEAFF.

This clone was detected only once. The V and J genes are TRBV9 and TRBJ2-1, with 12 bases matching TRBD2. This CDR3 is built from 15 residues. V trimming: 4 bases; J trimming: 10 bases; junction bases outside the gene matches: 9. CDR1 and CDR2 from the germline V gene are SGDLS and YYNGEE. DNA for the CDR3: TGTGCCAGCAGCTACACGCCGGGACTAGCGGGCGAGCAGTTCTTC. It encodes CASSYTPGLAGEQFF.

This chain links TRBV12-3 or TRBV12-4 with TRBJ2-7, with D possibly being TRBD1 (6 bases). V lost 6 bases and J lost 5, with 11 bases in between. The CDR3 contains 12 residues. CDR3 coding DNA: TGTGCCAGCAGCGGGACAATCCACGAGCAGTACTTC. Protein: CASSGTIHEQYF.